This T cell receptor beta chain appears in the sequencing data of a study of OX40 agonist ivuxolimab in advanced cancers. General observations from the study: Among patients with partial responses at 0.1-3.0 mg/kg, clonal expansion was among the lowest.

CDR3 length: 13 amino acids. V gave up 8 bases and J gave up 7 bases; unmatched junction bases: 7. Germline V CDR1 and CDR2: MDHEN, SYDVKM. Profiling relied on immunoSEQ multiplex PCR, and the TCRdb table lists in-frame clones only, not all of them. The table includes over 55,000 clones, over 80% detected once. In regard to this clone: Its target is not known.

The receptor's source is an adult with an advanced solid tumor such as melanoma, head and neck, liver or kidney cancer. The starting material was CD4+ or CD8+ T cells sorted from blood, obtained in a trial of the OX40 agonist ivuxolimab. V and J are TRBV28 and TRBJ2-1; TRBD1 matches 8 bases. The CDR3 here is CASRQGFGNEQFF. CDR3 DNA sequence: TGTGCCAGCCGACAGGGGTTTGGGAATGAGCAGTTCTTC.